The 21 T cell receptor beta chains below were found in one sample sequenced in a study of CD8+ T cells in alopecia areata. Sequencing used cDNA as its template, made by extracting RNA and reverse transcribing it. The repertoire was sequenced with immunoSEQ multiplex PCR; TCRdb's copy has only in-frame clones and lacks some. The sample lists about 64,000 clones; approximately 44% were seen once. As for treatment: oral pan-JAK inhibitor, 5-10 mg twice daily. The source was CD8+ T cells sorted from blood, collected around week 37, from a patient treated with tofacitinib. These receptors came from a human donor with alopecia areata.

The chain has TRBV5-1 and TRBJ1-4; perhaps TRBD1 as D (5 bases). This CDR3 contains 15 residues. The V gene's germline CDR1 is SGHRS and CDR2 YFSETQ. The V and J ends lost 4 bases and 8 bases respectively, with 18 bases between them. DNA for the CDR3: TGCGCCAGCAGCCCAGACAAAGCCGGGGGAGAAAAACTGTTTTTT. Its translation is CASSPDKAGGEKLFF.

V is TRBV19 and J is TRBJ1-5; no firm D call. This CDR3 is built from 12 residues. Germline V CDR1 and CDR2: LNHDA, SQIVND (reference sequence). The ends were cut back, 8 bases at V and 8 bases at J, with 13 bases in the middle. The CDR3, as DNA: TGTGCCAGTTCGATTGTTGGAAAGCCCCAGCATTTT. This encodes CASSIVGKPQHF.

This chain uses TRBV29-1 with TRBJ1-4; a weak D match, TRBD1 (5 bases). This CDR3 region has 17 residues. V gave up 0 bases and J gave up 0 bases, with 14 bases separating them. Germline V gives CDR1 SQVTM, CDR2 ANQGSEA. This CDR3 reads CSVEDLGREATNEKLFF. DNA of the CDR3: TGCAGCGTTGAAGATTTGGGCAGGGAGGCAACTAATGAAAAACTGTTTTTT.

This clone was seen a handful of times. The chain employs TRBV6-5 and TRBJ2-1, with 7 positions matching TRBD2. V shed 0 bases and J 7 bases; nucleotides not matched to a gene: 9. The CDR3 is made up of 16 amino acids. Germline CDR1 MNHEY, CDR2 SVGAGI. CDR3 sequence (DNA): TGTGCCAGCAGTTACTCGGCGGGAGATAGAAGGAATGAGCAGTTCTTC. This gives the protein CASSYSAGDRRNEQFF.

The V call is TRBV4-2, the J call TRBJ2-1; 11 bases fit TRBD2. Looked up from germline, CDR1 is LGHNA and CDR2 is YNFKEQ. CDR3 size: 17 residues. Unmatched junction bases numbered 11, after V lost 1 base and J lost 9 bases. CDR3 loop: CASSQGAPLAGAGEQFF. The CDR3 nucleotides read TGTGCCAGCAGCCAAGGCGCCCCACTAGCGGGAGCCGGTGAGCAGTTCTTC.

J is TRBJ2-7 and V is TRBV30; 11 bases fit TRBD1. CDR1 and CDR2 (germline): GTSNPN, SVGIG (reference sequence). The CDR3 totals 13 residues. Trimming took 6 bases from V and 5 from J; bases not matched to a gene: 6. CDR3 amino acids: CACRDRGSHEQYF. CDR3 nucleotide sequence: TGTGCCTGCCGGGACAGGGGGTCCCACGAGCAGTACTTC.

The chain combines TRBV15 with TRBJ2-1; 11 bases are a match to TRBD1. This CDR3 has 19 amino acids. Germline CDR1 and CDR2: LNHNV and YYDKDF (reference sequence). With 0 bases clipped from V and 6 bases from J, the junction kept 13 bases outside the gene matches. The CDR3 spells CATSRDRDRGTRVSNEQFF. The CDR3 region has the DNA TGTGCCACCAGCAGAGATCGGGACAGGGGGACTAGAGTCAGCAATGAGCAGTTCTTC.

This clone came up a few times. CDR3 protein: CAWSVQGRAGLHTEAFF. The CDR3 DNA is TGTGCCTGGAGTGTACAAGGACGGGCGGGGCTCCACACTGAAGCTTTCTTT. The V call is TRBV30, the J call TRBJ1-1, with D maybe TRBD1 (5 bases). The CDR3 totals 17 residues. Germline V CDR1 and CDR2: GTSNPN, SVGIG (reference sequence). V lost 0 bases and J lost 3, with 20 bases in between.

The chain couples TRBV27 to TRBJ2-5; D is unresolved. Germline CDR1 and CDR2: MNHEY and SMNVEV (reference sequence). The V end was cut by 0 bases, the J end by 6 bases, with 5 bases between. The CDR3 extends over 12 amino acids. This chain's CDR3 is CASSLSGKTQYF. The DNA for the CDR3 is TGTGCCAGCAGTTTATCGGGGAAGACCCAGTACTTC.

This chain connects TRBV29-1 to TRBJ1-1; 7 bases agree with TRBD1. There are 13 residues in the CDR3. With 2 bases clipped from V and 3 bases from J, the junction kept 3 bases outside the gene matches. Germline CDR1 reads SQVTM; CDR2 reads ANQGSEA. The CDR3 spells CSVEPGGDTEAFF. The DNA for the CDR3 is TGCAGCGTTGAACCAGGGGGGGACACTGAAGCTTTCTTT.

The rearrangement uses TRBV15 and TRBJ2-1, with 8 bases identical to TRBD2. Germline loops: CDR1 LNHNV, CDR2 YYDKDF (reference sequence). Germline trimming cut 0 bases from V and 4 bases from J; bases unmatched to any gene: 5. The CDR3 covers 16 residues. The CDR3 is CATSRDFSGIYNEQFF. CDR3 DNA sequence: TGTGCCACCAGCAGAGATTTTAGCGGGATATACAATGAGCAGTTCTTC.

J is TRBJ1-2 and V is TRBV29-1; TRBD1 aligns across 7 bases. The CDR3 sequence is 14 residues long. The ends lost 3 bases at V and 8 bases at J; junction bases unmatched: 12. Per germline, CDR1 SQVTM and CDR2 ANQGSEA. The CDR3 reads CSVDGRTGFGGYTF. CDR3 coding DNA: TGCAGCGTTGACGGCAGGACAGGATTTGGGGGCTACACCTTC.

The chain couples TRBV15 to TRBJ2-7; TRBD2 is a possible D gene (7 bases). CDR1 and CDR2 from the germline V gene are LNHNV and YYDKDF (reference sequence). The CDR3 has 14 residues. Trimming left V 1 base short and J 4 bases short, with 11 bases between. The chain's CDR3 is CATSRVEGGYEQYF. CDR3 sequence (DNA): TGTGCCACCAGCAGAGTTGAGGGGGGGTACGAGCAGTACTTC.

The V and J genes are TRBV5-1 and TRBJ2-7; D uncertain. Trimming removed 4 bases from V and 7 bases from J, with 15 bases in between. This CDR3 is 13 amino acids long. The germline V gene has CDR1 SGHRS and CDR2 YFSETQ. The CDR3 sequence: CASSPTGPQEQYF. Here the CDR3 DNA reads TGCGCCAGCAGCCCGACGGGTCCTCAAGAGCAGTACTTC.

The chain has TRBV29-1 and TRBJ1-2, with D unclear. CDR1 SQVTM and CDR2 ANQGSEA come from the germline V gene. V lost 5 bases and J 6 bases, leaving 13 bases between the germline ends. CDR3 length: 12 residues. The CDR3 nucleotides are TGCAGCGTTAACCTGGGAACGGATGGCTACACCTTC. As protein: CSVNLGTDGYTF.

The sample holds a few counts of this clone. J is TRBJ1-5 and V is TRBV6-6; TRBD1 is a possible D gene (5 bases). V lost 5 bases to trimming and J lost 8 bases, with 22 bases between them. The CDR3 consists of 16 residues. In germline, CDR1 is MNHNY, CDR2 SVGAGI (reference sequence). The CDR3 nucleotides read TGTGCCAGCAGTCCACCGGGACGTAATGTTGACGAGCCCCAGCATTTT. Residues: CASSPPGRNVDEPQHF.

The chain combines TRBV5-6 with TRBJ2-1; TRBD2 might be the D (5 bases). The CDR3 contains 12 residues. V shed 1 base and J shed 8 bases, with 7 bases lying between them. From germline, CDR1 is SGHDT and CDR2 YYEEEE. CDR3 region: CASSLPGDEQFF. CDR3 DNA sequence: TGTGCCAGCAGCTTGCCCGGGGATGAGCAGTTCTTC. Drawing the rest from reference TRBV5-6 and TRBJ2-1, the complete variable domain is DAGVTQSPTHLIKTRGQQVTLRCSPKSGHDTVSWYQQALGQGPQFIFQYYEEEERQRGNFPDRFSGHQFPNYSSELNVNALLLGDSALYLCASSLPGDEQFFGPGTRLTVL.

The chain employs TRBV29-1 and TRBJ2-6; D gene uncertain. The CDR3 is 17 residues long. CDR1 is SQVTM, CDR2 ANQGSEA, per germline. Trimming left V 2 bases short and J 2 bases short, with 16 bases between. CDR3: CSVETGPQPTGANVLTF. The CDR3 coding sequence is TGCAGCGTTGAAACCGGCCCCCAACCCACTGGGGCCAACGTCCTGACTTTC. The full variable domain, with the rest looked up from reference TRBV29-1 and TRBJ2-6, is SAVISQKPSRDICQRGTSLTIQCQVDSQVTMMFWYRQQPGQSLTLIATANQGSEATYESGFVIDKFPISRPNLTFSTLTVSNMSPEDSSIYLCSVETGPQPTGANVLTFGAGSRLTVL.

This clone was seen more than once but under ten times. The CDR3 nucleotides are TGTGCCAGCGCTGCGACGGACTCCTACAATGAGCAGTTCTTC. Translated: CASAATDSYNEQFF. This chain connects TRBV5-5 to TRBJ2-1; D call uncertain. This CDR3 spans 14 amino acids. CDR1 and CDR2 (germline): SGHKS, YYEKEE (reference sequence). Trimming cost V 7 bases and J 0 bases, with 11 bases left between them.

The chain has TRBV2 and TRBJ2-1, with 10 positions matching TRBD2. The CDR3 extends over 15 amino acids. CDR1 and CDR2 (germline): SNHLY, FYNNEI. V trimming: 7 bases; J trimming: 2 bases; junction bases outside the gene matches: 5. CDR3 coding DNA: TGTGCCAGCAAAGGGCTAGCGGGAGCCTACAATGAGCAGTTCTTC. Its protein product is CASKGLAGAYNEQFF.

The genes are TRBV11-2 and TRBJ2-5; D is perhaps TRBD2 (5 bases). V shed 2 bases and J shed 4 bases, with 23 bases lying between them. This CDR3 has 18 residues. Germline-derived CDR1 and CDR2 are SGHAT and FQNNGV. The CDR3 DNA is TGTGCCAGCAGCTTAAACCCTGGTGCGGGTATTTTGAGAGAGACCCAGTACTTC. Translation gives CASSLNPGAGILRETQYF.